This TCR beta chain stems from a study of T cells after yellow fever vaccination. With 4 bases removed from V and 5 bases from J, the gap between germline ends came to 20 bases. Germline CDR1 and CDR2: SEHNR and FQNEAQ (reference sequence). CDR3 length equals 17 residues. This clonotype has more than one count but fewer than ten. Each CDR3 protein is one row after TCRdb ran MiXCR on the 5' RACE reads. The sample lists 450,000 to 650,000 distinct CDR3 sequences, around a fifth occurring once. The clonotype comes from a man between 18 and 29 years old who received the YFV17D yellow fever vaccine. The rearrangement links TRBV7-9 to TRBJ1-4; D unresolved. The specimen comprised PBMCs, sampled roughly 23 days after the first yellow fever vaccination. CDR3 DNA sequence: TGTGCCAGCAGCTCTGACGCAACAACAAGGAGGAATGAAAAACTGTTTTTT. Protein: CASSSDATTRRNEKLFF.